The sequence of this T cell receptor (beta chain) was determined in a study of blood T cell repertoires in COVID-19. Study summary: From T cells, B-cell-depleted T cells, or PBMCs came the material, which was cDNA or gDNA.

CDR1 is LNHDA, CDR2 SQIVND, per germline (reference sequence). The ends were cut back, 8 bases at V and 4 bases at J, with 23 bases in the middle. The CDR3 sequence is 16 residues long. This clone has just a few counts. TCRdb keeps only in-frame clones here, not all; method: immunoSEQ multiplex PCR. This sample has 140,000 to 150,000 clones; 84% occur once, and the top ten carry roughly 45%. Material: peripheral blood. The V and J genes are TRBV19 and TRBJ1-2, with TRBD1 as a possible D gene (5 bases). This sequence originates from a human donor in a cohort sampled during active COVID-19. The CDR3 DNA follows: TGTGCCAGTCAAAGCGGGCGCGGGGGTGGTTCCTATGGCTACACCTTC. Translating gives CASQSGRGGGSYGYTF.